This TCR beta chain is drawn from a study of T cell repertoires in cytomegalovirus infection. The germline V gene encodes CDR1 LGHNA and CDR2 YNFKEQ. Trimming took 2 bases from V and 0 from J, leaving 13 bases between them. This CDR3 region has 16 residues. Comment on this clonotype: Its antigen remains unidentified.

Each CDR3 protein is one row after TCRdb ran MiXCR on the reads. The sample carries some 350,000 distinct CDR3 sequences, nearly 35% recorded once. The origin of this receptor is a human donor in good health (CMV status not recorded). Some clones in this sample may be carry-over from other donors' samples. The rearrangement links TRBV4-2 to TRBJ1-1; tentative D call: TRBD1 (5 bases). Source: cultured PBMCs, taken from culture after CMV antigen stimulation. The CDR3 DNA sequence: TGTGCCAGCAGCCAACAACAGACAGAGATGAACACTGAAGCTTTCTTT. This gives the protein CASSQQQTEMNTEAFF.